This T cell receptor (beta chain) derives from a study of tumor-infiltrating lymphocytes in primary liver carcinoma. Using a constant-region primer together with ProtoScript II reverse transcriptase, TCR beta cDNA was made from about 490 ng of total RNA. What produced the TCR beta libraries was three nested multiplex PCR rounds using slightly modified ARM-PCR. For around 9 cycles apiece, the opening two PCR rounds ran with TRBV1-TRBV30 forward primers and a C-beta reverse primer. TCRdb reprocessed the multiplex PCR reads via MiXCR and lists one record per CDR3 protein. The table shows about 130,000 distinct CDR3 sequences, with 64% occurring only once. Co-extracted RNA and DNA came from around 18-30 mg of unsorted bulk tissue. About this clonotype itself: Its target is unknown. A much larger clonotype is one base distant, so this may be a read error.

Study observations and caveats: The study found tumor-adjacent and tumor-blood pairs overlapped less than tumor region pairs.

Germline V gene lookup returns CDR1 SGHNT and CDR2 YYREEE (reference sequence). This CDR3 contains 12 residues. Sequencing used liver tumor tissue from sampling region 3. The subset was: tumor region T3, left-lateral pole. This clonotype originated in a woman aged 55-70 years with primary liver carcinoma and hepatitis B virus infection. The chain employs TRBV5-4 and TRBJ1-2; D remains ambiguous. This chain's CDR3 is CASSPRTDGYIF. The CDR3 nucleotides read TGTGCCAGCAGCCCTAGGACTGATGGCTACATCTTC.